The TCR beta chain described here comes from a study of CD8 T cells in Susac syndrome. Matching for age and sex applied to the controls, who were healthy donors. The RNA input was roughly 0.45 to 1 ug, and it was reverse transcribed with random hexamers. Across 54 Vbeta and 13 Jbeta, immunoSEQ multiplex PCR amplified TCR beta CDR3. In TCRdb, the immunoSEQ multiplex PCR reads were re-called with MiXCR into one record per CDR3 protein. The data show about 200,000 distinct CDR3 sequences, 90% to 95% seen once. This CDR3 region has 15 residues. After removal of 5 bases from V and 2 bases from J, the junction contained 5 bases not matched to a gene. From germline, CDR1 is LNHNV and CDR2 YYDKDF (reference sequence).

The origin of this receptor is a human donor in good health. Material: CD4+ T cells from PBMCs. The chain links TRBV15 to TRBJ2-3, with TRBD1 matching over 9 bases. CDR3 in amino acids: CATSSGQGITDTQYF. The CDR3 coding sequence is TGTGCCACCAGCTCCGGACAGGGGATCACAGATACGCAGTATTTT.